The 12 T cell receptor beta chains below were found in one sample sequenced in a study of shared clonotypes between healthy human individuals. Repertoires were generated with immunoSEQ multiplex PCR, while TCRdb's copy carries only in-frame clones and drops some. This table has 2.3 million or so clones, approximately 95% appearing once. The material sequenced was naive CD4+ T cells from PBMCs. The sample's subset: CD45RA+ positively selected. These TCRs come from a man aged 18 to 30 in good health. Some clones in this sample may be carry-over from other donors' samples.

The chain uses TRBV7-2 and TRBJ2-1; D is uncertain. Trimming removed 1 base from V and 6 bases from J, with 10 bases in between. CDR3 size: 14 residues. CDR1 and CDR2 (germline): SGHTA, FQGNSA. CDR3 coding DNA: TGTGCCAGCAGCTTAGTAGGCCCATCCAATGAGCAGTTCTTC. This sequence encodes CASSLVGPSNEQFF.

The V call is TRBV6-1, the J call TRBJ1-1, with D unresolved. Germline V gene data show CDR1 as MNHNS and CDR2 as SASEGT. V was clipped by 8 bases and J by 1 base, with 14 bases between them. This CDR3 contains 14 residues. The CDR3 here is CASGRALGNTEAFF. The CDR3 DNA reads as TGTGCCAGCGGGAGGGCGTTGGGGAACACTGAAGCTTTCTTT.

This clone was detected only once. The same CDR3 arises from other DNA sequences in this sample as well. The chain links TRBV5-1 to TRBJ1-3, with D tentatively TRBD1 (5 bases). V dropped 4 bases and J dropped 0 bases, with 11 bases sitting between them. The germline V gene encodes CDR1 SGHRS and CDR2 YFSETQ. The CDR3 contains 15 residues. In DNA form, the CDR3 reads TGCGCCAGCAGCCGGGACCTTAGCTCTGGAAACACCATATATTTT. It codes for CASSRDLSSGNTIYF.

Regarding this clone: At the DNA level, this CDR3 is encoded by other sequences in the same sample as well. J is TRBJ1-4 and V is TRBV7-9; possible D gene TRBD1, 5 bases. Trimming shortened V by 3 bases and J by 3 bases, and 8 bases separated the two germline ends. CDR1 is SEHNR and CDR2 is FQNEAQ in the germline V gene (reference sequence). There are 14 residues in the CDR3. For the CDR3, the DNA is TGTGCCAGCAGCTTGGGGACGGCTAATGAAAAACTGTTTTTT. This gives the protein CASSLGTANEKLFF.

The chain employs TRBV2 and TRBJ1-5; D is unresolved. The CDR3 length is 13 residues. From germline, CDR1 is SNHLY and CDR2 FYNNEI. The ends were cut back, 4 bases at V and 4 bases at J, with 8 bases in the middle. The CDR3 reads CASSVGENQPQHF. DNA of the CDR3: TGTGCCAGCAGTGTCGGTGAAAATCAGCCCCAGCATTTT.

The chain links TRBV10-2 to TRBJ2-1; 11 nucleotides agree with TRBD2. Germline V CDR1 and CDR2: WSHSY, SAAADI. Trimming took 6 bases from V and 7 from J; bases not matched to a gene: 14. This CDR3 has 17 residues. Here the CDR3 reads CASSKGLAEPQGNEQFF. Written as DNA, the CDR3 is TGCGCCAGCAGCAAGGGACTAGCGGAGCCCCAGGGGAATGAGCAGTTCTTC.

Remarks on this clone: The same CDR3 also results from other DNA sequences found in this sample. The rearrangement joins TRBV7-9 to TRBJ1-1, with D unclear. The germline gives CDR1 SEHNR, CDR2 FQNEAQ (reference sequence). The CDR3 contains 11 residues. Trimming shortened V by 3 bases and J by 5 bases, and 4 bases separated the two germline ends. CDR3 nucleotide sequence: TGTGCCAGCAGCTTTTCTACTGAAGCTTTCTTT. It codes for CASSFSTEAFF.

The V call is TRBV2, the J call TRBJ1-4; 7 nucleotides agree with TRBD1. Germline CDR1 is SNHLY and CDR2 is FYNNEI. The CDR3 contains 18 residues. V trimming: 0 bases; J trimming: 8 bases; junction bases outside the gene matches: 15. In DNA, the CDR3 is TGTGCCAGCAGTGAAGCGCTTCTGGCAGGGGGTTCTGGGGAAAAACTGTTTTTT. Its translation is CASSEALLAGGSGEKLFF.

The chain joins TRBV7-9 to TRBJ2-3, with D maybe TRBD2 (6 bases). Trimming removed 5 bases from V and 8 bases from J, with 23 bases in between. The CDR3 has 16 residues. Looked up from germline, CDR1 is SEHNR and CDR2 is FQNEAQ (reference sequence). CDR3 loop: CASSPRRGPAVGTQYF. The CDR3 DNA sequence: TGTGCCAGCAGCCCCAGGCGGGGCCCGGCCGTCGGTACGCAGTATTTT.

This clone has a single count. The V gene is TRBV28, the J gene TRBJ1-3, with TRBD1 as a possible D gene (6 bases). In germline, CDR1 is MDHEN, CDR2 SYDVKM. V was pared by 6 bases and J by 5 bases, with 11 bases between. This CDR3 region has 13 residues. The CDR3 is CASRGRGRNTIYF. CDR3 nucleotides: TGTGCCAGCAGGGGCAGGGGACGAAACACCATATATTTT.

The chain has TRBV28 and TRBJ1-2, with 8 bases that match TRBD1. Germline V gives CDR1 MDHEN, CDR2 SYDVKM. The CDR3 sequence is 14 residues long. Unmatched junction bases numbered 5, after V lost 5 bases and J lost 3 bases. CDR3 loop: CASSPGQGDYGYTF. The DNA for the CDR3 is TGTGCCAGCAGTCCCGGACAGGGAGACTATGGCTACACCTTC.

The chain is built from TRBV29-1 and TRBJ2-1, with D perhaps TRBD1 (7 bases). CDR1 and CDR2 from the germline V gene are SQVTM and ANQGSEA. The CDR3 sequence is 13 residues long. V dropped 6 bases and J dropped 3 bases, with 12 bases sitting between them. CDR3: CSVGGQYYNEQFF. The DNA for the CDR3 is TGCAGCGTCGGGGGACAGTACTACAATGAGCAGTTCTTC.